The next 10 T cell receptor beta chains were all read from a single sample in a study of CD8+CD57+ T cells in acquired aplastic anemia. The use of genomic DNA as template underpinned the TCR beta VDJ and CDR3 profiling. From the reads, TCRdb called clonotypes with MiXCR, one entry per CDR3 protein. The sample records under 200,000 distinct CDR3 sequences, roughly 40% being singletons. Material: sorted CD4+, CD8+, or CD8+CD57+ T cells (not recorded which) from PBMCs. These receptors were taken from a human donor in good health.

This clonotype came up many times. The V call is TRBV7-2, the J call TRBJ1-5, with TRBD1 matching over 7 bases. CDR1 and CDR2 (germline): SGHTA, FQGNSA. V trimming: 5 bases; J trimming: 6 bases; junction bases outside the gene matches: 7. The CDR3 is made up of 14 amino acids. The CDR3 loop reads CASSQGQAGQPQHF. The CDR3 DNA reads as TGTGCCAGCAGCCAAGGACAGGCAGGTCAGCCCCAGCATTTT.

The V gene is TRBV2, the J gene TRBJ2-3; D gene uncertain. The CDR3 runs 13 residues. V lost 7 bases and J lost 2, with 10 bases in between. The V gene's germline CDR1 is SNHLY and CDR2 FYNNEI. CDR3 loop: CASTSHFTDTQYF. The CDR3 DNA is TGTGCCAGCACCTCACACTTCACAGATACGCAGTATTTT.

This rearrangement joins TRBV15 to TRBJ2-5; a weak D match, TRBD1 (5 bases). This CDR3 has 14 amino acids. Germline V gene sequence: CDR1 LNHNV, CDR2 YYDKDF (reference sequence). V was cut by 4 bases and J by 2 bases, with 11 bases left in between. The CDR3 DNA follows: TGTGCCACCAGCACCCCTGGGGCGCAAGAGACCCAGTACTTC. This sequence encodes CATSTPGAQETQYF. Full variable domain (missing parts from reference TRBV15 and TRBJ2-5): DAMVIQNPRYQVTQFGKPVTLSCSQTLNHNVMYWYQQKSSQAPKLLFHYYDKDFNNEADTPDNFQSRRPNTSFCFLDIRSPGLGDTAMYLCATSTPGAQETQYFGPGTRLLVL.

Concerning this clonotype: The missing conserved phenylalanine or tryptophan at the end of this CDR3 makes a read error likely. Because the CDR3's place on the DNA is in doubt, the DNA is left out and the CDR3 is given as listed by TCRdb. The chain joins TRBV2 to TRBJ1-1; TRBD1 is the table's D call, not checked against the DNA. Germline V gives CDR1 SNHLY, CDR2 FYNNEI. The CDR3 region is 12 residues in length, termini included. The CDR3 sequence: CASSETGRQAFC.

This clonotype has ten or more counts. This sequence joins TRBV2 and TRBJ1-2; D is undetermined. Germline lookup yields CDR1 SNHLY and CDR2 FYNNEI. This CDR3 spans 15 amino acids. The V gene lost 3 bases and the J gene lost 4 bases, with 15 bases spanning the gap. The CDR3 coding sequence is TGTGCCAGCAGTGATGAGGCACATCGGGGCTATGGCTACACCTTC. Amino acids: CASSDEAHRGYGYTF.

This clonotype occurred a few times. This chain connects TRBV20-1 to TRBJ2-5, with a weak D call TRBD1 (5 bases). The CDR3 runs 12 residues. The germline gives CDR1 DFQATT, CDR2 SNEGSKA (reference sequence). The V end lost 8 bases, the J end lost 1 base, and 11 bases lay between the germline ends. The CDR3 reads CSISQGQETQYF. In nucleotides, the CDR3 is TGCAGTATAAGCCAGGGCCAAGAGACCCAGTACTTC.

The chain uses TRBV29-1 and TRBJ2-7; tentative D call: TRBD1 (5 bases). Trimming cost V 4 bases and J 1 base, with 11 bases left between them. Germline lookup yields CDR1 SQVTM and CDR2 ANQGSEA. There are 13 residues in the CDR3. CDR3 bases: TGCAGCGTTGTAGCCAGGGCTTCCTACGAGCAGTACTTC. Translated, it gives CSVVARASYEQYF.

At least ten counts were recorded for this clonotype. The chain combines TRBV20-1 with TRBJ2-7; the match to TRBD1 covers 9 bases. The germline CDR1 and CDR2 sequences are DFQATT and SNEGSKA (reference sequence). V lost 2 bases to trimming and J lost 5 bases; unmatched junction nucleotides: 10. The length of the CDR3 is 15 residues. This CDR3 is CSARLTGTGSHEQYF. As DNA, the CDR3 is TGCAGTGCTAGACTGACCGGGACAGGGTCCCACGAGCAGTACTTC.

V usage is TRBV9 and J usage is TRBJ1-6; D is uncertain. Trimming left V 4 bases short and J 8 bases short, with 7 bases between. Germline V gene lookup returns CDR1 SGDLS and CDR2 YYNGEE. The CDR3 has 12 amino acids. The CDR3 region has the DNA TGTGCCAGCAGCTTCGACGATTCACCCCTCCACTTT. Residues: CASSFDDSPLHF.

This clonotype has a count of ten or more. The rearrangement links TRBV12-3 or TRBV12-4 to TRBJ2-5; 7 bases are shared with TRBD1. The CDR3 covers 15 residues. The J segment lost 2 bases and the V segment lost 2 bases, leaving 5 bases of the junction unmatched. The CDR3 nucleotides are TGTGCCAGCAGTTTACGGGGACAGAGGCAAGAGACCCAGTACTTC. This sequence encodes CASSLRGQRQETQYF.